The 4 T cell receptor beta chains below all came from one sample that was sequenced in a study of blood T cell repertoires in COVID-19. The data were produced by immunoSEQ multiplex PCR, yet TCRdb's version contains in-frame clones alone and is incomplete. Here the sample spans 70,000 or so clones, around 88% being singletons. Input material: peripheral blood. Every receptor here comes from a man aged 40-55 years with COVID-19, enrolled during active disease.

V and J are TRBV19 and TRBJ1-5, with 7 bases identical to TRBD1. Germline CDR1 is LNHDA and CDR2 is SQIVND (reference sequence). After removal of 7 bases from V and 1 base from J, the junction contained 4 bases not matched to a gene. The CDR3 contains 14 residues. CDR3 protein: CASIRQGSNQPQHF. CDR3 bases: TGTGCCAGTATAAGACAGGGAAGCAATCAGCCCCAGCATTTT.

In its sample, this clone was seen once. The J gene is TRBJ2-3, the V gene TRBV4-2, with 10 bases identical to TRBD2. J gave up 2 bases and V 7 bases, and 9 bases lay outside the gene matches. This CDR3 comprises 16 residues. The germline gives CDR1 LGHNA, CDR2 YNFKEQ. In DNA form, the CDR3 reads TGTGCCAGCACCCCGGGACTAGCGCCATACACAGATACGCAGTATTTT. As protein: CASTPGLAPYTDTQYF.

The rearrangement joins TRBV6-1 to TRBJ2-1; no clear D gene. Deletions cut 1 base from V and 10 bases from J, with 8 bases between. Germline assignment: CDR1 MNHNS and CDR2 SASEGT. CDR3 length: 12 amino acids. This chain's CDR3 is CASSEVGEEQFF. The CDR3 nucleotides are TGTGCCAGCAGTGAAGTGGGCGAGGAGCAGTTCTTC.

J is TRBJ1-2 and V is TRBV19; 8 bases are a match to TRBD1. From germline, CDR1 is LNHDA and CDR2 SQIVND (reference sequence). This CDR3 comprises 15 residues. V lost 3 bases to trimming and J lost 5 bases; unmatched junction nucleotides: 8. The CDR3, as DNA: TGTGCCAGTAGTATCGGATCCCAGGGGGCATATGGCTACACCTTC. The encoded protein is CASSIGSQGAYGYTF.